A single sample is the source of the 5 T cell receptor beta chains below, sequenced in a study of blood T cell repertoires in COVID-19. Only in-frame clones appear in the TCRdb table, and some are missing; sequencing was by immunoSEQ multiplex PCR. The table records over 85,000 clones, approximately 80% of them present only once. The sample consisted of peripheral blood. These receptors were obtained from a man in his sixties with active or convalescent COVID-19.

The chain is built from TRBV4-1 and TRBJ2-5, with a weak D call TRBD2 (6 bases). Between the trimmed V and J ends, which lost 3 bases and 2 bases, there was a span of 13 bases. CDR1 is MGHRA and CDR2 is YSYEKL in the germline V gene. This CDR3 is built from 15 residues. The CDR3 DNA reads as TGCGCCAGCAGCCACCCGGGACTGGTACAAGAGACCCAGTACTTC. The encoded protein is CASSHPGLVQETQYF.

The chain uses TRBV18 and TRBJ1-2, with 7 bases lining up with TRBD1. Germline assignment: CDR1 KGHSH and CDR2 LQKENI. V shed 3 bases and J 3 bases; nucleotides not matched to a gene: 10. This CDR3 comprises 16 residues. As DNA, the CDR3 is TGTGCCAGCTCACCCTTCTACAGGGGAGAAGACTATGGCTACACCTTC. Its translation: CASSPFYRGEDYGYTF.

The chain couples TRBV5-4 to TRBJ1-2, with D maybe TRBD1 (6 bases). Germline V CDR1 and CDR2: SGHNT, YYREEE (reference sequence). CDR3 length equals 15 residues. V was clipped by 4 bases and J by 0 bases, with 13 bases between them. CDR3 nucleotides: TGTGCCAGCAGCCCCGGACAGACTACTAACTATGGCTACACCTTC. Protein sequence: CASSPGQTTNYGYTF.

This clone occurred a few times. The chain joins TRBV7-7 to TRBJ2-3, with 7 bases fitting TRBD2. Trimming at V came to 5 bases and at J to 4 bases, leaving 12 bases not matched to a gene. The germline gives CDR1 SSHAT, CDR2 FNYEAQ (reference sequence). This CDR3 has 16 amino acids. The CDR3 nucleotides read TGTGCCAGCAGCCCCACTAGCGTTATGGGTTCAGATACGCAGTATTTT. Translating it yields CASSPTSVMGSDTQYF.

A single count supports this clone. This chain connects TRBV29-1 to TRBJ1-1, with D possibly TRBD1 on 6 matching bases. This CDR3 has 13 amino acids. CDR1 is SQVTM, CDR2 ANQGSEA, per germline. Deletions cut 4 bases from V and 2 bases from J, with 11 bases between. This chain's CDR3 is CSVVGQINTEAFF. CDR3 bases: TGCAGCGTTGTTGGACAGATCAACACTGAAGCTTTCTTT.